This record covers a single TCR beta chain. Its target is not known. The data stem from a study of T cell responses to AZD1222 COVID-19 vaccine. Whole-study results and caveats: Across the whole spike, CD4 TCRs peaked at regions 160-218 and 743-854.

Assay: immunoSEQ multiplex PCR; the TCRdb copy retains only in-frame clones and omits some. The sample has about 160,000 clones; just over 90% are singletons. V lost 0 bases and J lost 4, with 16 bases in between. From germline, CDR1 is SGHDT and CDR2 YYEEEE. The CDR3 totals 16 residues. The rearrangement joins TRBV5-6 to TRBJ1-2; TRBD1 might be the D (5 bases). The clonotype was recovered from an adult in good health. Sequencing was performed on peripheral blood, taken on day 0 of MenACWY control vaccination. In DNA form, the CDR3 reads TGTGCCAGCAGCTTGGGAGGGCCAGGAGGGACCTATGGCTACACCTTC. Translation: CASSLGGPGGTYGYTF.